This T cell receptor beta chain appears in the sequencing data of a study of shared T cell receptors in the human thymus (dated by TCRdb to 2020 to 2023). With regard to the full study: The study examined how self-reactive, shared T-cell receptor alpha chains are generated in the human thymus.

The CDR3 spans 13 residues, from the cysteine through the phenylalanine. Solely the CDR3 DNA is kept, with 39 bases framed from the first base. V lost 1 base and J lost 4 bases; the stretch between them is 8 bases long. CDR1 LNHDA and CDR2 SQIVND were looked up in the germline V gene (reference sequence). This clone was counted a few times. Its antigen is still unknown. Base qualities are missing; no much larger clone stands one base away. Receptor libraries were prepared by the immunoSEQ multiplex PCR assay. Sourced from immuneACCESS, this table was stored by TCRdb with only in-frame sequences that have V and J called. A share of the clones is absent; for the studies checked, an unresolved V gene accounts for under half, and the remainder has no known explanation. The table for this sample lists hundreds of thousands of clones; around 87% of them were counted only once. Jointly, the top ten make up roughly 0.0094% of the sample.

The same specimen was also included in a second study, on human thymus T cells. The second study's paper adds: Immunologically healthy infants undergoing open corrective cardiac surgery for congenital heart defects in Finland were used as donors. Thymus tissue was collected as surgical resects that were removed during corrective cardiac surgery. Biased V and J gene segment usage appeared to be present in both thymic and peripheral blood repertoires. Highly overlapping thymic TCR repertoires among unrelated individuals were reported in the related research. The study characterized TCR alpha and beta repertoires from under 10 infant thymus samples and a few related peripheral blood samples. The infant donors were about 6 to 244 days old, and the cohort included six males and two females. Thymocytes were released mechanically from tissue and stored at -70 °C as pellets of about 9.5-32 million cells. A QIAsymphony instrument was used to extract genomic DNA from frozen cell pellets. Using the immunoSEQ multiplex PCR assay, the TCRB and TCRAD loci were amplified from a standardized quantity of quality-controlled genomic DNA. The amplicons covered the V(D)J region and were long enough to include the CDR3 and to identify the V and J genes. Amplicon sequencing was performed on an Illumina platform through the commercial immunoSEQ service. Primer bias and sequencing errors were corrected using previously described methods, and TCRAD and TCRB definitions followed the IMGT database. Analysis of the repertoires was done with immunoSEQ Analyzer 3.0 and VDJTools and included basic statistics, V/J segment usage, diversity estimates, rarefaction and pairwise overlap. Diversity was estimated with Chao1, ChaoE, Efron-Thisted, Shannon and inverse Simpson indices, and also on datasets down-sampled to the smallest sample. Repertoire overlap was determined by strict matching of CDR3 nucleotide sequence, V gene and J gene, and Jaccard-based multidimensional scaling clustering was applied. Thymus samples yielded on average about 810,000 unique TCRB clonotypes, compared with about 80,000 from blood samples.

The TCR sequence derives from a boy in the first two years of life with a congenital heart defect. Donor details come from another sample of the same person, matched by shared clones. The sample consisted of thymocytes. The rearranged segments are TRBV19 and TRBJ2-7; TRBD1 is a weak D gene call, 5 bases matching. The DNA sequence is as follows: TGTGCCAGTAGTATAGGACAGCCTTACGAGCAGTACTTC. The resulting protein is CASSIGQPYEQYF.